Listed here are 27 T cell receptor beta chains from one sample, sequenced in a study of T cell clonality in common variable immunodeficiency. Libraries were prepared by immunoSEQ multiplex PCR; TCRdb keeps only in-frame clonotypes and omits some of them. The record shows fewer than 50,000 clones for this sample, with no singletons present. The sample was peripheral blood mononuclear cells. Every receptor here comes from a person aged 18-70 years in good health.

This clone showed up just a few times. Sequencing ends 3 residues short of the CDR3 end; the germline J gene provides the rest. The gene calls are TRBV2 and TRBJ2-2; TRBD2 matches 11 bases. The CDR3 covers 15 residues. Germline trimming cut 5 bases from V and 2 bases from J; bases unmatched to any gene: 1. Germline lookup yields CDR1 SNHLY and CDR2 FYNNEI. CDR3 sequence: CASSRLAGNTGELFF. The CDR3 bases that were read are TGTGCCAGCAGTCGACTAGCGGGAAACACCGGGGAG.

The CDR3 DNA, read in part, is TGTGCCAGCTCACCCCGGGAGGGGTTCAATGAC. This gives the protein CASSPREGFND. In full, the CDR3 is CASSPREGFNDYTF. V is TRBV18 and J is TRBJ1-2; D might be TRBD1 (5 bases). Coverage ceases 3 residues before the CDR3 finishes, and the germline J gene fills in the end. This CDR3 has 14 residues. Germline values: CDR1 KGHSH, CDR2 LQKENI.

This clone has at least ten counts. The read terminates 3 residues ahead of where the CDR3 ends, so the germline J gene completes it. J is TRBJ2-2 and V is TRBV20-1; tentative D call: TRBD1 (6 bases). Trimming took off 3 bases at V and 0 bases at J, with 14 bases between the two ends. Per germline, CDR1 DFQATT and CDR2 SNEGSKA (reference sequence). The CDR3 sequence is 16 residues long. The CDR3 here is CSASNVRGANTGELFF. The part of the CDR3 DNA that was read is TGCAGTGCTAGTAACGTCAGGGGCGCGAACACCGGGGAG.

Note on this clone: The observed sequence ends 3 residues before the CDR3 terminus, with the missing tail filled in from the germline J gene. V is TRBV2 and J is TRBJ1-2, with 10 bases lining up with TRBD1. V dropped 4 bases and J dropped 7; count of bases not matched to a gene: 6. Germline V gene lookup returns CDR1 SNHLY and CDR2 FYNNEI. The CDR3 has 14 residues. The CDR3 reads CASSVGQGVSGYTF. The CDR3 DNA, read in part, is TGTGCCAGCAGTGTAGGACAGGGGGTTAGTGGC.

This clone showed up many times. The read stops 3 residues short of the end of the CDR3; the missing end is completed from the germline J gene. This chain links TRBV19 with TRBJ2-2, with TRBD2 matching 11 bases. CDR3 length: 14 residues. With 6 bases clipped from V and 7 bases from J, the junction kept 4 bases outside the gene matches. In germline, CDR1 is LNHDA, CDR2 SQIVND (reference sequence). Incomplete CDR3 DNA: TGTGCCAGTAGGACTAGCGGGATCGTCGGGGAG. Its translation: CASRTSGIVGE. The entire CDR3 protein is CASRTSGIVGELFF. The variable domain in full, with the rest retrieved from reference TRBV19 and TRBJ2-2, is DGGITQSPKYLFRKEGQNVTLSCEQNLNHDAMYWYRQDPGQGLRLIYYSQIVNDFQKGDIAEGYSVSREKKESFPLTVTSAQKNPTAFYLCASRTSGIVGELFFGEGSRLTVL.

This clone was counted at least ten times. The CDR3 is cut off 3 residues early in the read; its end comes from the germline J gene. This rearrangement joins TRBV20-1 to TRBJ2-7; 7 bases agree with TRBD1. Per germline, CDR1 DFQATT and CDR2 SNEGSKA (reference sequence). The CDR3 is made up of 13 amino acids. V was clipped by 0 bases and J by 5 bases; unmatched bases: 4. The covered CDR3 bases are TGCAGTGCTAGAGATCTAGGGGGCCACGAG. It encodes CSARDLGGHE. The entire CDR3 protein reads CSARDLGGHEQYF.

This clone was seen ten or more times. The read comes to an end 3 residues before the CDR3 does, leaving the germline J gene to fill in the end. The chain has TRBV5-6 and TRBJ1-2; no firm D call. This CDR3 has 14 residues. Germline CDR1 reads SGHDT; CDR2 reads YYEEEE. Trimming stripped 0 bases from V and 2 bases from J, with 8 bases between. CDR3 region: CASSLDGGNYGYTF. Partial CDR3 DNA: TGTGCCAGCAGCTTGGACGGCGGCAACTATGGC.

In its sample, this clone was seen many times. With the read ending 3 residues before the CDR3 end, the germline J gene is used to fill in that end. V gene TRBV7-9 combines with J gene TRBJ1-6; no clear D. Per germline, CDR1 SEHNR and CDR2 FQNEAQ (reference sequence). V lost 5 bases and J 7 bases, leaving 9 bases between the germline ends. The CDR3 runs 13 residues. The part of the CDR3 DNA that was read is TGTGCCAGCAGCCCCCTATCCAATTCACCC. Translating gives CASSPLSNSP. The whole CDR3 protein reads CASSPLSNSPLHF.

Details on this clone: Read data end 3 residues before the CDR3 end; the end is taken from the germline J gene. This chain links TRBV6-1 with TRBJ1-2; D might be TRBD1 (5 bases). Germline-derived CDR1 and CDR2 are MNHNS and SASEGT. The CDR3 is 15 amino acids. Incomplete CDR3 DNA: TGTGCCAGCAGTGATCCGGGGGTGGGGCCCTACGAC. Its protein product is CASSDPGVGPYD. The CDR3 reads in full as CASSDPGVGPYDYTF.

This clone came up many times. The CDR3 end falls 3 residues outside the read, so it is completed with the germline J gene. The rearrangement uses TRBV5-1 and TRBJ2-1; D not resolved. The CDR3 loop spans 13 amino acids. CDR1 SGHRS and CDR2 YFSETQ come from the germline V gene. The V gene lost 3 bases and the J gene lost 4 bases, with 8 bases spanning the gap. CDR3 bases read: TGCGCCAGCAGCTCCAGACTGTACAATGAG. It codes for CASSSRLYNE. The whole CDR3 protein reads CASSSRLYNEQFF.

This clone was seen many times. The missing CDR3 end, 3 residues past where the read stops, is filled in from the germline J gene. The J gene is TRBJ2-7, the V gene TRBV11-2, with D perhaps TRBD2 (6 bases). This CDR3 is 15 amino acids long. Germline loops: CDR1 SGHAT, CDR2 FQNNGV. The V end lost 1 base, the J end lost 3 bases, and 13 bases lay between the germline ends. This CDR3 is CASSLGGGEFYEQYF. CDR3 bases read: TGTGCCAGCAGCTTAGGAGGCGGGGAGTTCTACGAG.

This clone has a count of ten or more. The CDR3 is cut off 3 residues early in the read; its end comes from the germline J gene. The chain carries TRBV11-3 and TRBJ2-1; no clear D gene. Germline V gene lookup returns CDR1 SGHNT and CDR2 YENEEA. CDR3 length equals 13 residues. Trimming removed 1 base from V and 4 bases from J, with 5 bases in between. CDR3 DNA, as far as it was read: TGTGCCAGCAGCTTAGTCGGTTACAATGAG. It is translated as CASSLVGYNE. The full CDR3 sequence reads CASSLVGYNEQFF. The full variable domain, completed using reference TRBV11-3 and TRBJ2-1, is EAGVVQSPRYKIIEKKQPVAFWCNPISGHNTLYWYLQNLGQGPELLIRYENEEAVDDSQLPKDRFSAERLKGVDSTLKIQPAELGDSAVYLCASSLVGYNEQFFGPGTRLTVL.

This clone appeared many times. Coverage ceases 3 residues before the CDR3 finishes, and the germline J gene fills in the end. This sequence joins TRBV19 and TRBJ1-1, with D possibly TRBD1 on 5 matching bases. V lost 11 bases to trimming and J lost 7 bases, with 14 bases between them. CDR1 is LNHDA and CDR2 is SQIVND in the germline V gene (reference sequence). The CDR3 consists of 11 residues. The DNA read from the CDR3 is TGTGCCGTTAAACAGAGGGGTGAA. This encodes CAVKQRGE. The full CDR3 reads CAVKQRGEAFF. Filled out from reference TRBV19 and TRBJ1-1, the complete variable domain reads DGGITQSPKYLFRKEGQNVTLSCEQNLNHDAMYWYRQDPGQGLRLIYYSQIVNDFQKGDIAEGYSVSREKKESFPLTVTSAQKNPTAFYLCAVKQRGEAFFGQGTRLTVV.

This clone was recorded many times. The CDR3 extends 3 residues past the end of the read, so its final part is completed from the germline J gene. The J gene is TRBJ2-3, the V gene TRBV19; 7 bases are shared with TRBD2. CDR1 LNHDA and CDR2 SQIVND come from the germline V gene (reference sequence). J lost 6 bases, V lost 1 base, and 7 bases had no gene match. The CDR3 sequence is 15 residues long. Here the CDR3 reads CASSIGPSGVDTQYF. CDR3 DNA (partial): TGTGCCAGTAGTATAGGCCCTAGCGGCGTCGATACG. Based on the CDR3 plus reference TRBV19 and TRBJ2-3, the full variable domain is DGGITQSPKYLFRKEGQNVTLSCEQNLNHDAMYWYRQDPGQGLRLIYYSQIVNDFQKGDIAEGYSVSREKKESFPLTVTSAQKNPTAFYLCASSIGPSGVDTQYFGPGTRLTVL.

This clone showed up many times. The read terminates 3 residues before the CDR3 end, so the remaining end is supplied by the germline J gene. V is TRBV19 and J is TRBJ2-7; D possibly corresponds to TRBD1 (6 bases). Trimming left V 1 base short and J 2 bases short, with 9 bases between. The CDR3 sequence is 14 residues long. Germline V gene data show CDR1 as LNHDA and CDR2 as SQIVND (reference sequence). The CDR3 protein is CASSIVGHTYEQYF. The covered CDR3 bases are TGTGCCAGTAGTATAGTGGGACATACCTACGAG.

This clone has at least ten counts. Read coverage stops 3 residues before the CDR3 terminus; the germline J gene supplies the remainder. The rearrangement joins TRBV20-1 to TRBJ1-1, with TRBD1 matching 8 bases. Losses at the gene ends were 5 bases for V and 2 bases for J; bases not matched to a gene: 7. Per the germline V gene, CDR1 is DFQATT and CDR2 is SNEGSKA (reference sequence). This CDR3 is 14 amino acids long. The CDR3 DNA, read in part, is TGCAGTGCTGGGACAGGAAGGGGTAACACTGAA. Translation gives CSAGTGRGNTE. The full CDR3 protein is CSAGTGRGNTEAFF.

This clone was found many times. Coverage ceases 3 residues before the CDR3 finishes, and the germline J gene fills in the end. The V gene is TRBV29-1, the J gene TRBJ2-1, with 15 positions matching TRBD2. The CDR3 contains 14 residues. Trimming cost V 6 bases and J 8 bases; bases outside gene matches: 5. CDR1 and CDR2 (germline): SQVTM, ANQGSEA. The CDR3: CSVVWTSGGDEQFF. CDR3 bases read: TGCAGCGTAGTATGGACTAGCGGGGGGGATGAG.

The sample holds many counts of this clone. The read ends 3 residues shy of where the CDR3 ends; the end is completed using the germline J gene. This sample includes further DNA sequences coding for the same CDR3. The rearrangement links TRBV19 to TRBJ1-5, with 7 nucleotides matching TRBD1. From germline, CDR1 is LNHDA and CDR2 SQIVND (reference sequence). CDR3 length equals 14 residues. V gave up 4 bases and J gave up 7 bases; unmatched junction bases: 7. The chain's CDR3 is CASSKKGARQPQHF. The covered CDR3 bases are TGTGCCAGTAGTAAGAAGGGGGCAAGGCAGCCC.

This clone occurred many times. With the read ending 3 residues before the CDR3 end, the germline J gene is used to fill in that end. The rearrangement uses TRBV4-2 and TRBJ2-2, with 9 bases matching TRBD2. CDR3 size: 14 residues. J gave up 4 bases and V 7 bases, and 4 bases lay outside the gene matches. Germline V lookup: CDR1 LGHNA, CDR2 YNFKEQ. CDR3 DNA, as far as it was read: TGTGCCAGCAATCTAGCGGGACCCACCGGGGAG. Residues: CASNLAGPTGE. The entire CDR3 protein is CASNLAGPTGELFF.

This clone was observed many times. The read ends 3 residues shy of where the CDR3 ends; the end is completed using the germline J gene. The chain combines TRBV5-1 with TRBJ2-5; TRBD2 might be the D (6 bases). The CDR3 is 16 amino acids. Germline V CDR1 and CDR2: SGHRS, YFSETQ. Trimming left V 0 bases short and J 3 bases short, with 15 bases between. CDR3 sequence reads: CASSLGRKRAEETQYF. The sequenced CDR3 bases are TGCGCCAGCAGCTTGGGGAGGAAGCGGGCAGAAGAGACC.

This clone has ten or more counts. The missing CDR3 end, 3 residues past where the read stops, is filled in from the germline J gene. This chain uses TRBV20-1 with TRBJ1-4, with D perhaps TRBD1 (6 bases). Germline V gene lookup returns CDR1 DFQATT and CDR2 SNEGSKA (reference sequence). Trimming took 5 bases from V and 0 from J, leaving 7 bases between them. This CDR3 region has 13 residues. The CDR3 sequence is CSASGATNEKLFF. The part of the CDR3 DNA that was read is TGCAGTGCTTCAGGGGCAACTAATGAAAAA.

This clone was observed a few times. The read terminates 3 residues ahead of where the CDR3 ends, so the germline J gene completes it. The chain employs TRBV20-1 and TRBJ2-3; a weak D match, TRBD2 (6 bases). The V and J ends lost 3 bases and 2 bases respectively, with 15 bases between them. The CDR3 consists of 15 residues. Germline CDR1 DFQATT, CDR2 SNEGSKA (reference sequence). The CDR3 DNA, read in part, is TGCAGTGCTAGGGTAGCGGTTCTGTCCACAGATACG. Its translation: CSARVAVLSTDT. The whole CDR3 region reads CSARVAVLSTDTQYF.

This clone has at least ten counts. Read data end 3 residues before the CDR3 end; the end is taken from the germline J gene. This chain joins TRBV20-1 and TRBJ2-7, with TRBD2 matching over 11 bases. V dropped 6 bases and J dropped 0; count of bases not matched to a gene: 19. The CDR3 contains 19 residues. Germline V lookup: CDR1 DFQATT, CDR2 SNEGSKA (reference sequence). This chain's CDR3 is CSAIDRGGTSGRGSYEQYF. CDR3 DNA (partial): TGCAGTGCAATAGACAGGGGGGGGACTAGCGGAAGGGGCTCCTACGAG.

This clone appeared many times. Read sequence stops 3 residues before the CDR3 end, and the germline J gene provides the missing end. The chain employs TRBV2 and TRBJ2-7; TRBD2 matches at 11 bases. The CDR3 is 17 amino acids. CDR1 and CDR2 (germline): SNHLY, FYNNEI. The V gene end was trimmed by 2 bases and the J gene end by 5 bases; junction bases not matched to a gene: 11. The covered CDR3 bases are TGTGCCAGCAGTGAACGCGTAGCGGGAGGGCGAGGCAACGAG. Protein product: CASSERVAGGRGNE. The full-length CDR3 reads as CASSERVAGGRGNEQYF.

On this clone: The CDR3 is cut off 3 residues early in the read; its end comes from the germline J gene. The J gene is TRBJ2-2, the V gene TRBV2, with D possibly being TRBD1 (5 bases). In germline, CDR1 is SNHLY, CDR2 FYNNEI. This CDR3 has 15 amino acids. CDR3 DNA (partial): TGTGCCAGCATATCAGGGCCTGCAACTAATGAAAAG. Encoded protein: CASISGPATNEK. From start to end, the CDR3 is CASISGPATNEKLFF.

This clone was picked up many times. Read data end 3 residues before the CDR3 end; the end is taken from the germline J gene. V and J are TRBV20-1 and TRBJ2-5, with D possibly being TRBD2 (5 bases). The V gene's germline CDR1 is DFQATT and CDR2 SNEGSKA (reference sequence). The CDR3 spans 12 residues. V lost 7 bases and J lost 7, with 16 bases in between. Partial CDR3 DNA: TGCAGTGGCGACTATTACGAAGGGACC. Its translation is CSGDYYEGT. The CDR3 in full is CSGDYYEGTQYF.

This clone has at least ten counts. The CDR3 goes on 3 residues after the read ends, and that part is filled in from the germline J gene. The rearrangement joins TRBV28 to TRBJ1-2; D is undetermined. This CDR3 is 13 amino acids long. Trimming pared 3 bases from V and 7 bases from J, leaving 12 bases between. Germline assignment: CDR1 MDHEN and CDR2 SYDVKM. CDR3: CASSFRSPLGYTF. The sequenced CDR3 bases are TGTGCCAGCAGTTTCAGGAGTCCCCTTGGC.